A single sample gave rise to the 8 T cell receptor beta chains below, sequenced in a study of T cell repertoires in cytomegalovirus infection. No antigen is known for these receptors. In TCRdb, the reads were re-called with MiXCR into one record per CDR3 protein. This repertoire shows hundreds of thousands of distinct CDR3 sequences, about 42% found once; its top ten account for roughly two fifths. This material consisted of cultured PBMCs, taken from culture after CMV antigen stimulation. These TCRs come from a human donor in good health (CMV status not recorded). Some clones in this sample may be carry-over from other donors' samples.

The chain combines TRBV19 with TRBJ2-3; 8 nucleotides agree with TRBD2. Per germline, CDR1 LNHDA and CDR2 SQIVND (reference sequence). The ends lost 6 bases at V and 8 bases at J; junction bases unmatched: 4. The CDR3 totals 12 residues. The DNA for the CDR3 is TGTGCCAGTAGCGAAGCGGGAGTTACGCAGTATTTT. Its translation: CASSEAGVTQYF. Based on the CDR3 plus reference TRBV19 and TRBJ2-3, the full variable domain is DGGITQSPKYLFRKEGQNVTLSCEQNLNHDAMYWYRQDPGQGLRLIYYSQIVNDFQKGDIAEGYSVSREKKESFPLTVTSAQKNPTAFYLCASSEAGVTQYFGPGTRLTVL.

V gene TRBV20-1 combines with J gene TRBJ1-6; D perhaps matches TRBD1 (5 bases). The germline V gene encodes CDR1 DFQATT and CDR2 SNEGSKA (reference sequence). CDR3 length: 16 residues. Trimming shortened V by 0 bases and J by 3 bases, and 12 bases separated the two germline ends. The CDR3 sequence is CSARDRGELYNSPLHF. The DNA of the CDR3 is TGCAGTGCTAGAGATCGGGGCGAGCTCTATAATTCACCCCTCCACTTT.

This clonotype was seen only a few times. In nucleotides, the CDR3 is TGTGCCACGGAACGGCTAGTGTTGAACACTGAAGCTTTCTTT. Translated: CATERLVLNTEAFF. The chain joins TRBV2 to TRBJ1-1; D remains unclear. Germline values: CDR1 SNHLY, CDR2 FYNNEI. The CDR3 sequence is 14 residues long. Trimming pared 10 bases from V and 0 bases from J, leaving 15 bases between.

The chain has TRBV30 and TRBJ2-3; no reliable D call. Germline loops: CDR1 GTSNPN, CDR2 SVGIG (reference sequence). Between the trimmed V and J ends, which lost 5 bases and 2 bases, there was a span of 8 bases. The CDR3 length is 12 residues. The CDR3, as DNA: TGTGCCTGGGACCTAGACACAGATACGCAGTATTTT. Residues: CAWDLDTDTQYF. The full variable domain, rest sourced from reference TRBV30 and TRBJ2-3, is SQTIHQWPATLVQPVGSPLSLECTVEGTSNPNLYWYRQAAGRGLQLLFYSVGIGQISSEVPQNLSASRPQDRQFILSSKKLLLSDSGFYLCAWDLDTDTQYFGPGTRLTVL.

V usage is TRBV24-1 and J usage is TRBJ2-1; 9 bases align to TRBD1. The CDR3 covers 15 residues. Germline V gene data show CDR1 as KGHDR and CDR2 as SFDVKD. The V and J ends lost 5 bases and 1 base, in that order; junction bases with no gene match: 2. CDR3 protein: CATSGGTGSYNEQFF. The CDR3 nucleotides read TGTGCCACCAGTGGAGGGACAGGGTCCTACAATGAGCAGTTCTTC.

This rearrangement joins TRBV6-6 to TRBJ2-5; TRBD1 might be the D (5 bases). The V end lost 6 bases, the J end lost 1 base, and 15 bases lay between the germline ends. There are 15 residues in the CDR3. Germline CDR1 MNHNY, CDR2 SVGAGI (reference sequence). CDR3 amino acids: CASRPWGDGQETQYF. CDR3 DNA: TGTGCCAGCAGGCCTTGGGGCGACGGCCAAGAGACCCAGTACTTC.

In its sample, this clonotype was seen a few times. CDR3 nucleotides: TGTGCCAGCAGCTTGGGGGGACAGGATCGCTATGGCTACACCTTC. Translating it yields CASSLGGQDRYGYTF. This rearrangement joins TRBV5-4 to TRBJ1-2; 8 nucleotides match TRBD1. This CDR3 is 15 amino acids long. J was trimmed by 4 bases and V by 0 bases; bases with no gene match: 5. Germline lookup yields CDR1 SGHNT and CDR2 YYREEE (reference sequence).

The rearrangement links TRBV19 to TRBJ1-6; D is perhaps TRBD1 (5 bases). Deletions cut 5 bases from V and 10 bases from J, with 15 bases between. CDR3 size: 14 residues. Germline CDR1 reads LNHDA; CDR2 reads SQIVND (reference sequence). CDR3 coding DNA: TGTGCCAGTAGTCCGCAGGGAACGGACTCACCCCTCCACTTT. Residues: CASSPQGTDSPLHF.